Below, 17 T cell receptor beta chains from the same sample are listed, as sequenced in a study of T cell responses to AZD1222 COVID-19 vaccine. Sequenced by immunoSEQ multiplex PCR; TCRdb stores in-frame clones only, minus some. The data contain hundreds of thousands of clones, more than 85% of them singletons. The source was peripheral blood, collected on day 0 of MenACWY control vaccination. These receptors all come from an adult in good health.

V is TRBV5-5 and J is TRBJ1-2; 9 bases are a match to TRBD1. Germline CDR1 SGHKS, CDR2 YYEKEE (reference sequence). The CDR3 runs 15 residues. With V trimmed by 4 bases and J by 1 base, 5 bases remained unmatched. DNA for the CDR3: TGTGCCAGCAGCCTGGACAGGGGAAATAACTATGGCTACACCTTC. Its translation is CASSLDRGNNYGYTF.

This sequence joins TRBV5-4 and TRBJ2-3; D is possibly TRBD1 or TRBD2 (5 bases each). This CDR3 region has 14 residues. V lost 4 bases, J lost 6 bases, and 15 bases lay in between. Germline CDR1 and CDR2: SGHNT and YYREEE (reference sequence). The CDR3 protein is CASSPWTTGDTQYF. The CDR3 region has the DNA TGTGCCAGCAGCCCATGGACAACGGGGGATACGCAGTATTTT.

V is TRBV5-1 and J is TRBJ2-5; no clear D gene. CDR3 size: 13 residues. V lost 3 bases and J 1 base, leaving 7 bases between the germline ends. Germline V gene lookup returns CDR1 SGHRS and CDR2 YFSETQ. CDR3 DNA: TGCGCCAGCAGCTCGCCCCCCCAAGAGACCCAGTACTTC. Translating gives CASSSPPQETQYF.

The CDR3: CASSQQSNWAFF. CDR3 coding DNA: TGTGCCAGCAGCCAACAGTCGAACTGGGCTTTCTTT. This rearrangement joins TRBV3-1 (or the pseudogene TRBV3-2) to TRBJ1-1; D is unclear. The CDR3 has 12 amino acids. V was cut by 2 bases and J by 11 bases, with 12 bases left in between. Germline CDR1 reads LGHDT; CDR2 reads YNNKEL (reference sequence).

Concerning this clone itself: Other DNA sequences in this sample translate to the same CDR3. The gene calls are TRBV6-5 and TRBJ1-5; 10 nucleotides line up with TRBD1. Germline CDR1 reads MNHEY; CDR2 reads SVGAGI. The V gene end was trimmed by 6 bases and the J gene end by 4 bases; junction bases not matched to a gene: 3. This CDR3 has 14 residues. CDR3 sequence (DNA): TGTGCCAGCAGAGCGGGACAGGGGAATCAGCCCCAGCATTTT. It translates to CASRAGQGNQPQHF.

The J gene is TRBJ1-4, the V gene TRBV7-2, with 9 bases lining up with TRBD1. Looked up from germline, CDR1 is SGHTA and CDR2 is FQGNSA. The CDR3 runs 16 residues. After removal of 0 bases from V and 8 bases from J, the junction contained 7 bases not matched to a gene. The CDR3 bases are TGTGCCAGCAGCTTAGCGGCCGGGACAGGGTGGGAAAAACTGTTTTTT. Amino acid sequence: CASSLAAGTGWEKLFF.

The chain has TRBV11-3 and TRBJ2-2, with D tentatively TRBD2 (7 bases). Germline assignment: CDR1 SGHNT and CDR2 YENEEA. The CDR3 is 13 amino acids. V lost 5 bases and J 6 bases, leaving 10 bases between the germline ends. This CDR3 is CASSGGGPGELFF. The CDR3 nucleotides read TGTGCCAGCAGCGGGGGGGGCCCCGGGGAGCTGTTTTTT.

The CDR3 reads CASSSIPTMKPKAKNIQYF. The CDR3 region has the DNA TGTGCCAGCAGCTCCATTCCTACCATGAAACCTAAGGCCAAAAACATTCAGTACTTC. This chain uses TRBV11-2 with TRBJ2-4; D unresolved. Looked up from germline, CDR1 is SGHAT and CDR2 is FQNNGV. The CDR3 has 19 amino acids. The ends were cut back, 4 bases at V and 1 base at J, with 23 bases in the middle.

The gene calls are TRBV7-9 and TRBJ1-5; unclear D gene. The CDR3 spans 13 residues. Germline V gene sequence: CDR1 SEHNR, CDR2 FQNEAQ (reference sequence). V dropped 5 bases and J dropped 5 bases, with 10 bases sitting between them. The chain's CDR3 is CASSHMGDQPQHF. The CDR3 DNA sequence: TGTGCCAGCAGCCACATGGGCGATCAGCCCCAGCATTTT.

The chain couples TRBV6-5 to TRBJ1-1, with a possible D match to TRBD1 (6 bases). CDR1 and CDR2 (germline): MNHEY, SVGAGI. With 2 bases removed from V and 2 bases from J, the gap between germline ends came to 12 bases. CDR3 length: 15 residues. The CDR3 loop is CASSYTLDSNTEAFF. The CDR3 bases are TGTGCCAGCAGTTACACCTTGGACAGTAACACTGAAGCTTTCTTT.

The gene calls are TRBV28 and TRBJ1-2; TRBD1 matches at 9 bases. The ends lost 4 bases at V and 10 bases at J; junction bases unmatched: 7. The CDR3 runs 13 residues. Per germline, CDR1 MDHEN and CDR2 SYDVKM. The CDR3 sequence is CASSSGTGFFYTF. The CDR3 nucleotides are TGTGCCAGCAGTTCCGGGACAGGGTTTTTCTACACCTTC.

This chain links TRBV18 with TRBJ1-1; possible D gene TRBD1, 6 bases. V dropped 2 bases and J dropped 1 base, with 8 bases sitting between them. The CDR3 sequence is 14 residues long. From germline, CDR1 is KGHSH and CDR2 LQKENI. This CDR3 is CASSPVGGNTEAFF. The CDR3 DNA reads as TGTGCCAGCTCACCAGTAGGGGGGAACACTGAAGCTTTCTTT.

This chain connects TRBV27 to TRBJ1-3; D is perhaps TRBD1 (5 bases). V was clipped by 2 bases and J by 4 bases, with 12 bases between them. Germline loops: CDR1 MNHEY, CDR2 SMNVEV (reference sequence). This CDR3 region has 15 residues. CDR3: CASSLQGTSGNTIYF. The CDR3 nucleotides read TGTGCCAGCAGTTTACAGGGTACAAGCGGAAACACCATATATTTT.

This rearrangement joins TRBV5-1 to TRBJ2-3; 10 bases align to TRBD2. The CDR3 runs to 16 residues. Germline V lookup: CDR1 SGHRS, CDR2 YFSETQ. V gave up 0 bases and J gave up 3 bases; unmatched junction bases: 4. DNA of the CDR3: TGCGCCAGCAGCTTGGGGCTAGCGGGGGTAACAGATACGCAGTATTTT. Its protein is CASSLGLAGVTDTQYF.

The CDR3 is CASGQGTDTGELFF. The CDR3 DNA is TGTGCTAGTGGTCAAGGGACAGACACCGGGGAGCTGTTTTTT. V usage is TRBV12-5 and J usage is TRBJ2-2; 7 bases align to TRBD1. The CDR3 runs 14 residues. V shed 5 bases, J shed 3 bases, and the junction held 3 bases outside the gene matches. Germline-derived CDR1 and CDR2 are LGHNT and FRNRAP.

This clone was seen only once. The rearrangement links TRBV7-8 to TRBJ1-2; 10 nucleotides match TRBD1. CDR1 and CDR2 from the germline V gene are SGHVS and FQNEAQ. V shed 5 bases and J 6 bases; nucleotides not matched to a gene: 3. This CDR3 comprises 13 residues. The CDR3: CASSRDRGDGYTF. CDR3 nucleotide sequence: TGTGCCAGCAGCCGGGACAGGGGAGATGGCTACACCTTC.

This chain connects TRBV30 to TRBJ1-2; no firm D call. Germline CDR1 GTSNPN, CDR2 SVGIG (reference sequence). The CDR3 loop spans 13 amino acids. V was clipped by 2 bases and J by 5 bases, with 12 bases between them. CDR3 protein: CAWSPSGHYGYTF. DNA of the CDR3: TGTGCCTGGAGTCCGAGCGGCCATTATGGCTACACCTTC.